One and the same sample provided the 19 T cell receptor beta chains below, sequenced in a study of blood T cell repertoires in COVID-19. Generated by immunoSEQ multiplex PCR, the TCRdb table keeps only in-frame clones and is missing some. The repertoire holds 30,000 to 50,000 clones, with roughly 85% as singletons. The specimen sequenced was peripheral blood. These TCRs come from a man in his sixties with acute or convalescent COVID-19.

V and J are TRBV2 and TRBJ1-2; 7 positions match TRBD1. This CDR3 has 13 residues. Trimming cost V 4 bases and J 5 bases; bases outside gene matches: 4. Germline V lookup: CDR1 SNHLY, CDR2 FYNNEI. CDR3 residues: CASSVARGYGYTF. The CDR3 DNA reads as TGTGCCAGCAGTGTCGCCAGGGGGTATGGCTACACCTTC.

The chain couples TRBV9 to TRBJ1-1; D call uncertain. The V end lost 4 bases, the J end lost 3 bases, and 16 bases lay between the germline ends. CDR3 length: 15 residues. Per the germline V gene, CDR1 is SGDLS and CDR2 is YYNGEE. The CDR3 DNA is TGTGCCAGCAGCCCAGCGGGGATCCCTTACACTGAAGCTTTCTTT. Translation: CASSPAGIPYTEAFF.

The rearrangement uses TRBV18 and TRBJ2-7, with D maybe TRBD1 (6 bases). Germline CDR1 KGHSH, CDR2 LQKENI. V shed 4 bases and J shed 4 bases, with 8 bases lying between them. The CDR3 extends over 12 amino acids. The CDR3 region has the DNA TGTGCCAGCTCACGGGGGCTGTACGAGCAGTACTTC. Translating it yields CASSRGLYEQYF.

The rearrangement links TRBV2 to TRBJ2-7; 10 bases line up with TRBD2. The length of the CDR3 is 12 residues. Germline V CDR1 and CDR2: SNHLY, FYNNEI. The V and J ends lost 7 bases and 5 bases, in that order; junction bases with no gene match: 2. This chain's CDR3 is CASKGLADEQYF. As DNA, the CDR3 is TGTGCCAGCAAAGGACTAGCGGACGAGCAGTACTTC.

The chain carries TRBV5-1 and TRBJ1-2, with 7 bases identical to TRBD1. Germline values: CDR1 SGHRS, CDR2 YFSETQ. V lost 5 bases to trimming and J lost 6 bases; unmatched junction nucleotides: 10. This CDR3 has 14 residues. CDR3: CASSKGQQENGYTF. DNA of the CDR3: TGCGCCAGCAGTAAGGGACAGCAAGAGAATGGCTACACCTTC.

The CDR3 sequence: CASSLQSTGTEAFF. DNA of the CDR3: TGTGCCAGCAGCTTACAGTCGACGGGCACTGAAGCTTTCTTT. V gene TRBV7-2 combines with J gene TRBJ1-1; D is unclear. V dropped 2 bases and J dropped 4 bases, with 11 bases sitting between them. Germline CDR1 is SGHTA and CDR2 is FQGNSA. CDR3 length equals 14 residues.

This rearrangement joins TRBV10-2 to TRBJ2-6; 7 bases align to TRBD2. This CDR3 has 17 residues. The V gene's germline CDR1 is WSHSY and CDR2 SAAADI. After removal of 8 bases from V and 1 base from J, the junction contained 11 bases not matched to a gene. CDR3 in DNA: TGCGCCAGCGGGGGGGGATCCCAATTTTCTGGGGCCAACGTCCTGACTTTC. Amino acid sequence: CASGGGSQFSGANVLTF.

The gene calls are TRBV10-3 and TRBJ1-1; 7 positions agree with TRBD1. Germline-derived CDR1 and CDR2 are ENHRY and SYGVKD. V gave up 7 bases and J gave up 2 bases; unmatched junction bases: 7. This CDR3 contains 14 residues. The chain's CDR3 is CAIKGTETNTEAFF. The CDR3 coding sequence is TGTGCCATCAAGGGGACAGAAACCAACACTGAAGCTTTCTTT.

This clone was detected only once. CDR3: CASSPGGPGGGTQYF. DNA of the CDR3: TGTGCCAGCAGCCCCGGTGGGCCCGGAGGAGGTACGCAGTATTTT. The chain uses TRBV5-6 and TRBJ2-3; D is possibly TRBD2 (5 bases). Germline values: CDR1 SGHDT, CDR2 YYEEEE. The CDR3 covers 15 residues. Deletions cut 4 bases from V and 8 bases from J, with 20 bases between.

The chain links TRBV7-3 to TRBJ2-5, with 9 nucleotides matching TRBD2. V shed 2 bases and J 5 bases; nucleotides not matched to a gene: 9. CDR1 is SGHTA, CDR2 FQGTGA, per germline. This CDR3 region has 16 residues. CDR3 coding DNA: TGTGCCAGCAGCTTACGAGGTAGCGGGAGAGCGGAGACCCAGTACTTC. It yields the protein CASSLRGSGRAETQYF.

The chain employs TRBV27 and TRBJ2-7, with 9 nucleotides matching TRBD1. The ends lost 5 bases at V and 1 base at J; junction bases unmatched: 6. Looked up from germline, CDR1 is MNHEY and CDR2 is SMNVEV (reference sequence). This CDR3 has 15 amino acids. CDR3 nucleotide sequence: TGTGCCAGCAGTCCATCCGGGACAGGGTCCTACGAGCAGTACTTC. This translates into CASSPSGTGSYEQYF.

The genes are TRBV24-1 and TRBJ2-2; 7 bases map to TRBD1. Trimming at V came to 7 bases and at J to 1 base, leaving 2 bases not matched to a gene. The CDR3 is 14 amino acids. Germline V gives CDR1 KGHDR, CDR2 SFDVKD. The CDR3 bases are TGTGCCACCAGGACAGGGAGGAACACCGGGGAGCTGTTTTTT. Protein: CATRTGRNTGELFF.

The chain carries TRBV18 and TRBJ1-5, with 10 bases identical to TRBD1. V gave up 4 bases and J gave up 3 bases; unmatched junction bases: 12. The CDR3 runs 18 residues. Per germline, CDR1 KGHSH and CDR2 LQKENI. The CDR3 here is CASSLTGTGVVDNQPQHF. The CDR3, as DNA: TGTGCCAGCTCACTGACCGGGACAGGGGTCGTTGACAATCAGCCCCAGCATTTT.

J is TRBJ2-3 and V is TRBV4-1; weak D call: TRBD2 (6 bases). Trimming took 4 bases from V and 0 from J, leaving 20 bases between them. Per the germline V gene, CDR1 is MGHRA and CDR2 is YSYEKL. This CDR3 has 18 residues. DNA of the CDR3: TGCGCCAGCAGCCGTACTTCTTACGGGGGATATAGCACAGATACGCAGTATTTT. It yields the protein CASSRTSYGGYSTDTQYF.

The chain employs TRBV19 and TRBJ1-6; 8 bases are shared with TRBD1. The CDR3 is made up of 14 amino acids. CDR1 and CDR2 from the germline V gene are LNHDA and SQIVND (reference sequence). V shed 4 bases, J shed 8 bases, and the junction held 4 bases outside the gene matches. In DNA, the CDR3 is TGTGCCAGTAGTACTACAGGGGGTGATTCACCCCTCCACTTT. Encoded protein: CASSTTGGDSPLHF.

The chain combines TRBV28 with TRBJ2-7, with TRBD1 identical over 8 bases. CDR3 length: 14 residues. Germline V gives CDR1 MDHEN, CDR2 SYDVKM. The V gene end was trimmed by 5 bases and the J gene end by 5 bases; junction bases not matched to a gene: 8. The DNA of the CDR3 is TGTGCCAGCAGTAAATCGGACAGGGTAAACGAGCAGTACTTC. Translated: CASSKSDRVNEQYF.

This chain uses TRBV27 with TRBJ2-7, with D perhaps matching TRBD1 (6 bases). Germline CDR1 reads MNHEY; CDR2 reads SMNVEV (reference sequence). This CDR3 comprises 15 residues. Deletions cut 8 bases from V and 4 bases from J, with 21 bases between. The CDR3 sequence is CASGKTGPQGYEQYF. The DNA for the CDR3 is TGTGCCAGCGGGAAAACAGGGCCCCAAGGGTACGAGCAGTACTTC.

The chain combines TRBV5-1 with TRBJ2-2; 10 positions agree with TRBD1. V dropped 1 base and J dropped 4; count of bases not matched to a gene: 10. The CDR3 extends over 18 amino acids. Germline V gene data show CDR1 as SGHRS and CDR2 as YFSETQ. CDR3 nucleotides: TGCGCCAGCAGCTTGTCTGCGGGAGGACAGGGGGGCACCGGGGAGCTGTTTTTT. Translation: CASSLSAGGQGGTGELFF.

This chain uses TRBV12-3 or TRBV12-4 with TRBJ1-2, with 7 bases aligning to TRBD1. Trimming cost V 4 bases and J 8 bases; bases outside gene matches: 1. This CDR3 has 11 amino acids. The CDR3 sequence is CASSYRGGYTF. The CDR3 DNA is TGTGCCAGCAGTTACAGGGGCGGCTACACCTTC.